These T cell receptor beta chains were read from a single sample in a study of B cell selection in AIRE deficiency. Profiling relied on immunoSEQ multiplex PCR, and the TCRdb table lists in-frame clones only, not all of them. Of roughly 22,000 clones in the sample, about 94% were seen once. The sequenced sample consisted of Tregs sorted from PBMCs. The receptors here all came from a human donor with AIRE deficiency. The CDR3 runs from the conserved cysteine through the conserved F or W. D genes are given only for firm matches. Expanded clones get a size class; other rows say once, few or many, or leave the size out.

TRBV2,-,-,TRBJ2-5,TGTGCCAGCAGTAAGGCGGCGGGGGAGACCCAGTACTTC,CASSKAAGETQYF
TRBV10-3,-,-,TRBJ2-6,TGTGCCATCACCCACGAGTTGGATTCTGGGGCCAACGTCCTGACTTTC,CAITHELDSGANVLTF
TRBV6-6,TRBD2,-,TRBJ2-7,TGTGCCTCAAGGACTAGCGGGACCTACGAGCAGTACTTC,CASRTSGTYEQYF
TRBV5-6,TRBD2,-,TRBJ2-1,TGTGCCAGCAGCTTTCGGACTAGCGGTGGCAATGAGCAGTTCTTC,CASSFRTSGGNEQFF
TRBV6-6,TRBD1,-,TRBJ2-4,TGTGCCAGTAGGACAGGTCAAATTCTAGCCAAAAACATTCAGTACTTC,CASRTGQILAKNIQYF
TRBV11-3,-,-,TRBJ2-3,TGTGCCAGCAGCTTAGGGCAGGGGTCCACAGATACGCAGTATTTT,CASSLGQGSTDTQYF
TRBV7-2,-,-,TRBJ1-1,TGTGCCAGCAGCTTAGGGGTTGTGTTTAATGAAGCTTTCTTT,CASSLGVVFNEAFF
TRBV7-3,-,-,TRBJ2-5,TGTGCCAGCAGCACTGACTCGTTAGGGACCCAGTACTTC,CASSTDSLGTQYF
TRBV28,-,-,TRBJ1-3,TGTGCCAGCGGAGTCGTCTCTGGAAACACCATATATTTT,CASGVVSGNTIYF
TRBV11-2,-,-,TRBJ2-2,TGTGCCAGCAGCTCCGAACGGGGAACGTGGGGCACCGGGGAGCTGTTTTTT,CASSSERGTWGTGELFF
TRBV18,-,-,TRBJ2-6,TGTGCCAGCTCACCAACCGGGGCCAACGTCCTGACTTTC,CASSPTGANVLTF
TRBV5-1,TRBD1,-,TRBJ1-2,TGCGCCAGCAGCCCGGACAGGGGAGGCTACACCTTC,CASSPDRGGYTF
TRBV11-2,-,-,TRBJ1-2,TGTGCCAGCAGCCCAACGGACTATGGCTACACCTTC,CASSPTDYGYTF
TRBV6-5,-,-,TRBJ1-3,TGTGCCAGCAGTTACTCGAGTATCCCTGGAAACACCATATATTTT,CASSYSSIPGNTIYF
TRBV7-3,-,-,TRBJ1-1,TGTGCCAGCAGCTTAATTCGGAATCCTACGAACACTGAAGCTTTCTTT,CASSLIRNPTNTEAFF
TRBV11-2,-,-,TRBJ2-6,TGTGCCAGCAGCTTATCAGGGGCCAACGTCCTGACTTTC,CASSLSGANVLTF
TRBV4-3,-,once,TRBJ2-1,TGCGCCAGCAGCCAATTCTCAGGGGCCTACAATGAGCAGTTCTTC,CASSQFSGAYNEQFF
TRBV19,-,-,TRBJ1-1,TGTGCCAGTAGTACTCACTTGAACACTGAAGCTTTCTTT,CASSTHLNTEAFF
TRBV7-3,TRBD1,once,TRBJ2-5,TGTGCCAGCAGCTTAACAGGGGGCGCGGAGACCCAGTACTTC,CASSLTGGAETQYF
TRBV14,-,-,TRBJ2-2,TGTGCCAGCAGCCAAGATATCTGGCAGGGAGACGCCGGGGAGCTGTTTTTT,CASSQDIWQGDAGELFF
TRBV4-3,-,-,TRBJ2-7,TGCGCCAGCAGCCAAGTCTGGGCGGGAACGTACGAGCAGTACTTC,CASSQVWAGTYEQYF
TRBV28,-,once,TRBJ2-1,TGTGCCAGCAGTTTCCATAGAGAGCAGTTCTTC,CASSFHREQFF
TRBV4-2,TRBD2,-,TRBJ2-5,TGTGCCAGCAGCCAATTCAAGAAGGCTAGCGGGAGTGGCCTGCAAGAGACCCAGTACTTC,CASSQFKKASGSGLQETQYF
TRBV5-1,-,-,TRBJ1-1,TGCGCCAGCAGCTTGGCCGTGGGGGGAGATGAAGCTTTCTTT,CASSLAVGGDEAFF
TRBV5-1,TRBD1,once,TRBJ1-1,TGCGCCAGCAGCCCAGGGGGTGACACTGAAGCTTTCTTT,CASSPGGDTEAFF
TRBV11-2,-,-,TRBJ2-1,TGTGCCAGCAGCTTAAGAGGGGCGAGCTCCTACAATGAGCAGTTCTTC,CASSLRGASSYNEQFF
TRBV7-6,TRBD2,-,TRBJ2-1,TGTGCCAGCAGCTTAGGTCGGCGGGAGGCCTACAATGAGCAGTTCTTC,CASSLGRREAYNEQFF
TRBV9,-,-,TRBJ2-7,TGTGCCAGCAGCGTAGGTGCGGGGGAGCAGTACTTC,CASSVGAGEQYF
TRBV28,TRBD2,-,TRBJ2-1,TGTGCCAGCAGTGCCGCTAGCGGGAGCTACAATGAGCAGTTCTTC,CASSAASGSYNEQFF
TRBV9,-,-,TRBJ1-5,TGTGCCAGCAGCGTAGGGGGTATCGGGCAGCCCCAGCATTTT,CASSVGGIGQPQHF
TRBV6-5,-,-,TRBJ1-2,TGTGCCAGCAGAGAGGGGTATGGCTACACCTTC,CASREGYGYTF
TRBV9,TRBD1,-,TRBJ2-7,TGTGCCAGCAGCGTAGGGGGGACAGGGACCTACGAGCATTACTTC,CASSVGGTGTYEHYF
TRBV28,-,once,TRBJ2-2,TGTGCCAGCAGGACGGCGGGGGCCACCGGGGAGCTGTTTTTT,CASRTAGATGELFF
TRBV11-2,-,-,TRBJ1-5,TGTGCCAGCAGCTTAACAGGGTGGGGGGGTCAGCCCCAGCATTTT,CASSLTGWGGQPQHF
TRBV5-1,TRBD2,once,TRBJ2-2,TGCGCCAGCAGCGCCCTGACTAGCGGGGGGACCGGGGAGCTGTTTTTT,CASSALTSGGTGELFF
TRBV5-1,-,-,TRBJ2-5,TGCGCCAGCAGCTTGGGGGGAGCAGAGACCCAGTACTTC,CASSLGGAETQYF
TRBV30,-,-,TRBJ1-5,TGTGCCTGGAGTGTAGGGCCCCTGAGCAATCAGCCCCAGCATTTT,CAWSVGPLSNQPQHF
TRBV30,-,-,TRBJ1-2,TGTGCCTGGAGTGGTTGGACCTTCCATGGCTACACCTTC,CAWSGWTFHGYTF
TRBV28,-,-,TRBJ2-3,TGTGCCAGCAGTAGCGCAGGGGACACAGATACGCAGTATTTT,CASSSAGDTDTQYF
TRBV25-1,-,-,TRBJ2-6,TGTGCCAGCAGTGCTTCAGGGGCCAACGTCCTGACTTTC,CASSASGANVLTF
TRBV5-1,-,-,TRBJ2-3,TGCGCCAGCAGCTTGACAGGGCTCACAGATACGCAGTATTTT,CASSLTGLTDTQYF
TRBV10-3,-,-,TRBJ1-2,TGTGCCATCAGTGAGGACGGGATGTATGGCTACACCTTC,CAISEDGMYGYTF
TRBV28,-,once,TRBJ2-7,TGTGCCAGCAGTTTTGGGGGACTGGTACAGAACGAGCAGTACTTC,CASSFGGLVQNEQYF
TRBV5-4,-,-,TRBJ2-7,TGTGCCAGCGGGGGACCGAACTCCTACGAGCAGTACTTC,CASGGPNSYEQYF
TRBV5-1,-,-,TRBJ2-5,TGCGCCAGCAGCCGGGGGTGGAGGGGCCGGTTCCAAGAGACCCAGTACTTC,CASSRGWRGRFQETQYF
TRBV10-3,TRBD1,-,TRBJ2-4,TGTGCCACCGGGACAGGTTTAGCCAAAAACATTCAGTACTTC,CATGTGLAKNIQYF
TRBV7-9,-,once,TRBJ2-1,TGTGCCAGCAGCTTACTTGAGAATGAGCAGTTCTTC,CASSLLENEQFF
TRBV18,-,-,TRBJ1-5,TGTGCCAGCTCACCGGGTCTAGATCAGCCCCAGCATTTT,CASSPGLDQPQHF
TRBV7-9,-,-,TRBJ2-2,TGTGCCAGCACCCTTCTCGGGGCCAACACCGGGGAGCTGTTTTTT,CASTLLGANTGELFF
TRBV27,-,-,TRBJ1-4,TGTGCCAGCAGGGCTAATGAAAAACTGTTTTTT,CASRANEKLFF
TRBV5-6,-,once,TRBJ2-5,TGTGCCAGCAGCGAATGGTTGGGAGAGACCCAGTACTTC,CASSEWLGETQYF
TRBV28,-,-,TRBJ1-2,TGTGCCAGCAGTCCCAGCGGGGCCCGGGGTGGCTACACCTTC,CASSPSGARGGYTF
TRBV4-1,TRBD1,-,TRBJ2-7,TGCGCCAGCAGCCCCCGGACAGGGGGCGGGTACGAGCAGTACTTC,CASSPRTGGGYEQYF
TRBV5-8,-,-,TRBJ2-5,TGTGCCAGCAGCTTGTCCCCCGGGGGAGAGACCCAGTACTTC,CASSLSPGGETQYF
TRBV28,TRBD1,-,TRBJ1-1,TGTGCCAGCAGTACTACAGGGGTCCGGAACACTGAAGCTTTCTTT,CASSTTGVRNTEAFF
TRBV18,-,-,TRBJ2-2,TGTGCCAGCTCGCCCGCCAATCCTGGGGAGCTGTTTTTT,CASSPANPGELFF
TRBV5-1,TRBD1,-,TRBJ1-1,TGCGCCAGCAGCCCGAGACAGGGTATCGCTGAAGCTTTCTTT,CASSPRQGIAEAFF
TRBV7-7,-,-,TRBJ2-7,TGTGCTAGCAGCCGAGGGCCATTGGTCTACGAGCAGTACTTC,CASSRGPLVYEQYF
TRBV28,-,-,TRBJ1-6,TGTGCCAGCAGTTCCACCTCGGCATTCTCCCTCCACTTT,CASSSTSAFSLHF